This T cell receptor beta chain came from a study of blood T cells in healthy people across ages. To note about this clonotype: Its matching antigen is unknown.

Extractions gave at least 5.5 micrograms of total RNA per sample. Study results and caveats: Roughly linear declines in TCR beta diversity per million T cells occurred with age.

Primed by a sample-barcoded 5' primer and a J-beta primer mix, a second PCR proceeded for roughly 7 to 11 cycles. A template-switch adaptor with 12 random nucleotides tagged each cDNA molecule. TCRdb reprocessed the 5' RACE reads with MiXCR, giving one entry per CDR3 protein. In the table there are 650,000 to 1,000,000 distinct CDR3 sequences, around 34% of which are singletons. The J segment lost 7 bases and the V segment lost 3 bases, leaving 17 bases of the junction unmatched. CDR3 size: 17 residues. The V gene's germline CDR1 is SGHRS and CDR2 YFSETQ. The receptor's source is a man younger than 35 in good health. J is TRBJ2-7 and V is TRBV5-1; 9 bases align to TRBD2. Source material: blood. CDR3 nucleotide sequence: TGCGCCAGCAGCTGGAATATCGCGGGGGGGCCGAATAATGAGCAGTACTTC. This gives the protein CASSWNIAGGPNNEQYF.